This T cell receptor (beta chain) was captured by sequencing in a study of blood T cell repertoires in COVID-19. V dropped 6 bases and J dropped 7; count of bases not matched to a gene: 5. CDR1 and CDR2 from the germline V gene are SGHNT and YENEEA. The CDR3 sequence is 13 residues long. TCRdb's copy holds only in-frame clones and misses some; the assay was immunoSEQ multiplex PCR. The table has over 100,000 clones, 82% seen once; the top ten hold 4.5%. The TCR sequence derives from an older woman with acute or convalescent COVID-19. The chain links TRBV11-3 to TRBJ1-2; 10 bases map to TRBD1. Sequenced: peripheral blood. The chain's CDR3 is CASRRGQGGGYTF. The CDR3 bases are TGTGCCAGCAGACGTGGACAGGGGGGTGGCTACACCTTC.